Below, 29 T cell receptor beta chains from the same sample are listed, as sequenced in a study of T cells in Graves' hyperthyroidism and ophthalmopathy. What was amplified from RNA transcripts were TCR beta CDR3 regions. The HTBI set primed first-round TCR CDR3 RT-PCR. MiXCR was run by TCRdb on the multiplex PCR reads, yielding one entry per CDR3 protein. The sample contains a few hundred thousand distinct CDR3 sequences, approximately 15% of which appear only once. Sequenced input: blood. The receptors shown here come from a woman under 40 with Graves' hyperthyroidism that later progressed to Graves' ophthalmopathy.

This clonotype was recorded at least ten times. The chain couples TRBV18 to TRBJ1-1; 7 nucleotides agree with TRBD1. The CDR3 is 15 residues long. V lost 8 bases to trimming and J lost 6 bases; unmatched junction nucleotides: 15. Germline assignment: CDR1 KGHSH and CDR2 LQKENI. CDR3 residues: CASENDRQGGAEAFF. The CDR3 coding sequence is TGTGCCAGCGAAAACGATCGACAGGGTGGTGCTGAAGCTTTCTTT.

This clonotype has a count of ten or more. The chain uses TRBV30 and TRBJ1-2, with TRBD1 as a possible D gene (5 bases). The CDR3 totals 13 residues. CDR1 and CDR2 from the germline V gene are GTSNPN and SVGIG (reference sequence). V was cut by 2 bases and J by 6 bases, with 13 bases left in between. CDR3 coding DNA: TGTGCCTGGAGTAGGAGGGGTTGGGATGGCTACACCTTC. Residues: CAWSRRGWDGYTF. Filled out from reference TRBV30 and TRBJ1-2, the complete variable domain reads SQTIHQWPATLVQPVGSPLSLECTVEGTSNPNLYWYRQAAGRGLQLLFYSVGIGQISSEVPQNLSASRPQDRQFILSSKKLLLSDSGFYLCAWSRRGWDGYTFGSGTRLTVV.

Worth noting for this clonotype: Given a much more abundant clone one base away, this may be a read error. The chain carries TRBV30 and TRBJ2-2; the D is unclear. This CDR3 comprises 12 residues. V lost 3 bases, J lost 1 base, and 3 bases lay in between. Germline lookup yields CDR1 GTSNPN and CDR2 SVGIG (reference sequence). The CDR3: CAWSQNTGELFF. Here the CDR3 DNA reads TGTGCCTGGAGCCAGAACACCGGGGAGCTGTTTTTT. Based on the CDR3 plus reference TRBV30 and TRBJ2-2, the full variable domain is SQTIHQWPATLVQPVGSPLSLECTVEGTSNPNLYWYRQAAGRGLQLLFYSVGIGQISSEVPQNLSASRPQDRQFILSSKKLLLSDSGFYLCAWSQNTGELFFGEGSRLTVL.

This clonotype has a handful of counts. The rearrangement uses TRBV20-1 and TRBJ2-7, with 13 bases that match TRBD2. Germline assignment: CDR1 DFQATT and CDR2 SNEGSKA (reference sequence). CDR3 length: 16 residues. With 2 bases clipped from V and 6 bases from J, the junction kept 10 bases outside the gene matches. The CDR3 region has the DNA TGCAGTGCTAGATTGGGTACGGGACTAGCGGGAATCGAGCAGTACTTC. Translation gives CSARLGTGLAGIEQYF.

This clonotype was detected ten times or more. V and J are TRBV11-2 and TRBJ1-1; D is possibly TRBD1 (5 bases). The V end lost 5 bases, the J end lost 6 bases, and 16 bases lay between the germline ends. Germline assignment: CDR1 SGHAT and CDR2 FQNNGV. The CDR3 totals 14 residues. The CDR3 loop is CASSMGLQRAEAFF. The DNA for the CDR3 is TGTGCCAGCAGCATGGGACTCCAGCGCGCTGAAGCTTTCTTT.

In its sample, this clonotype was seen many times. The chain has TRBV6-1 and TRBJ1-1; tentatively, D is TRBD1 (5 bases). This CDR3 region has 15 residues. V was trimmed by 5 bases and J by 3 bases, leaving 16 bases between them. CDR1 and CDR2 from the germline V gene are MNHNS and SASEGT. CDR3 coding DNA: TGTGCCAGCAGTTCCGCGACGGGGGGATACACTGAAGCTTTCTTT. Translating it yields CASSSATGGYTEAFF.

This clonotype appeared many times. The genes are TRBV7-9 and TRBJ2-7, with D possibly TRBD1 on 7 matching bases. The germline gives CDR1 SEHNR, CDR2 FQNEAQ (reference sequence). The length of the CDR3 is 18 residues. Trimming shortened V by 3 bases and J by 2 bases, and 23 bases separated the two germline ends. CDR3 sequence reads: CASSFLPSQGGTTYEQYF. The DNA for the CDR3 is TGTGCCAGCAGCTTTCTTCCCTCCCAGGGGGGTACCACCTACGAGCAGTACTTC. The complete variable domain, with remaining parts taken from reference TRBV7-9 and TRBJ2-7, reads DTGVSQNPRHKITKRGQNVTFRCDPISEHNRLYWYRQTLGQGPEFLTYFQNEAQLEKSRLLSDRFSAERPKGSFSTLEIQRTEQGDSAMYLCASSFLPSQGGTTYEQYFGPGTRLTVT.

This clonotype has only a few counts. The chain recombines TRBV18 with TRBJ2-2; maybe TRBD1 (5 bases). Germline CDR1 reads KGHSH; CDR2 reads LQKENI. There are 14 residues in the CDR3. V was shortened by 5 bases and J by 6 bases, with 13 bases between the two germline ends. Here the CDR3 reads CASSFDRDSGELFF. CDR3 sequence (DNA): TGTGCCAGCTCATTCGACAGAGACTCCGGGGAGCTGTTTTTT. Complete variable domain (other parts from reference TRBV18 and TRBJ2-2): NAGVMQNPRHLVRRRGQEARLRCSPMKGHSHVYWYRQLPEEGLKFMVYLQKENIIDESGMPKERFSAEFPKEGPSILRIQQVVRGDSAAYFCASSFDRDSGELFFGEGSRLTVL.

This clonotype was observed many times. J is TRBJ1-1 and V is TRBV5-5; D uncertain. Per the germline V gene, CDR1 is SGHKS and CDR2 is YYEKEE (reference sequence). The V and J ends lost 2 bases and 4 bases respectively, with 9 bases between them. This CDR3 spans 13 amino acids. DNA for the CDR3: TGTGCCAGCAGCTTAGGGTTGGGCACTGAAGCTTTCTTT. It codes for CASSLGLGTEAFF.

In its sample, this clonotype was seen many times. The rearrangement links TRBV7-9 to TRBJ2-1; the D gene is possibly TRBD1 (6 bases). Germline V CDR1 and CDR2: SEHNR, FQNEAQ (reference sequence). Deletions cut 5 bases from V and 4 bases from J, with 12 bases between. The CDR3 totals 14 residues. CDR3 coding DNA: TGTGCCAGCAGCGGGGACCAGGGGTACAATGAGCAGTTCTTC. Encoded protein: CASSGDQGYNEQFF.

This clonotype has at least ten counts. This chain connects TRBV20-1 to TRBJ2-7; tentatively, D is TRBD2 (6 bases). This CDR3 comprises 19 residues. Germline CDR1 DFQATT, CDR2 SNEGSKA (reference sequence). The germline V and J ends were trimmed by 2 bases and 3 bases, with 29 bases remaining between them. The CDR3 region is CSARTSRDGGRDSYYEQYF. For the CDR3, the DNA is TGCAGTGCTAGAACTTCCCGGGACGGGGGTAGAGACTCTTACTACGAGCAGTACTTC.

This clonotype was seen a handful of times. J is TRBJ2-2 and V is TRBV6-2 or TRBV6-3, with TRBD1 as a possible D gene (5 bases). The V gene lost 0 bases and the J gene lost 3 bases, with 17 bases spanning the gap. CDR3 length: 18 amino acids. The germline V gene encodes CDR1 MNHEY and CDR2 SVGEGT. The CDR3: CASSYSPTHLQDTGELFF. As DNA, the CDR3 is TGTGCCAGCAGTTACTCTCCGACTCACCTACAGGACACCGGGGAGCTGTTTTTT.

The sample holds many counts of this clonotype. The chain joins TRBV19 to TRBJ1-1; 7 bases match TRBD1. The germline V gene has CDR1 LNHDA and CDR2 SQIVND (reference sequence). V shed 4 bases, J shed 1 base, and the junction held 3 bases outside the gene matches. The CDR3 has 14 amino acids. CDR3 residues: CASSTRDRNTEAFF. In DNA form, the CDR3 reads TGTGCCAGTAGTACCCGGGACAGGAACACTGAAGCTTTCTTT.

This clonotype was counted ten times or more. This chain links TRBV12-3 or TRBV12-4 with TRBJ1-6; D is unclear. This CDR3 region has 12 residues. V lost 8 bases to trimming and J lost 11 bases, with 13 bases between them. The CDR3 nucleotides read TGTGCCAGCGCAGGTGGATCGGCACCCCTCCACTTT. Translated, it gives CASAGGSAPLHF.

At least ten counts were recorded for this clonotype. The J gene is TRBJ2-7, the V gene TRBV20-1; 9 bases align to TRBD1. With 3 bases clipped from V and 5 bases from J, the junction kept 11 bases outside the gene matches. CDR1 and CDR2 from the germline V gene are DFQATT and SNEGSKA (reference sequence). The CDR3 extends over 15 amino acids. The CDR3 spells CSARPTGGGVDEQYF. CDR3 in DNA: TGCAGTGCTAGGCCAACAGGGGGCGGTGTGGACGAGCAGTACTTC.

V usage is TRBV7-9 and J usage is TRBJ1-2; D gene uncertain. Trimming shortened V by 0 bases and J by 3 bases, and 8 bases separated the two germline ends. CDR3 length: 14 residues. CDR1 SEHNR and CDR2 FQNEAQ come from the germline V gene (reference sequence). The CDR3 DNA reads TGTGCCAGCAGCTTAGCGAACCCGGACTATGGCTACACCTTC. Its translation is CASSLANPDYGYTF.

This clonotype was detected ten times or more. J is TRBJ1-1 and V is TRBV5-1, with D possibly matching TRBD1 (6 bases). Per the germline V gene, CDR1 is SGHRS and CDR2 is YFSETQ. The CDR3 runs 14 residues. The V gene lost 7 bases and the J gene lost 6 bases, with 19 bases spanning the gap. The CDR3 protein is CASRLSGETAEAFF. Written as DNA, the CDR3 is TGCGCCAGCCGACTTTCAGGGGAAACAGCTGAAGCTTTCTTT.

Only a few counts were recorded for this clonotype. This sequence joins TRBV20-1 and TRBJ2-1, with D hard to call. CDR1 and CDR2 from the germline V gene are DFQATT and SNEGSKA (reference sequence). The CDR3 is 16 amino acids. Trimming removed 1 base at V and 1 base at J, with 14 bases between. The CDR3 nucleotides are TGCAGTGCTAGAGGGATACGCGGCGGATCCTACAATGAGCAGTTCTTC. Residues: CSARGIRGGSYNEQFF.

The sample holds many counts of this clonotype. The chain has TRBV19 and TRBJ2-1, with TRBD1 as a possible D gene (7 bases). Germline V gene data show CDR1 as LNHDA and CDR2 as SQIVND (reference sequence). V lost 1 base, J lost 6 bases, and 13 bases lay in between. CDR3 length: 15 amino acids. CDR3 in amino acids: CASSIVPGGFNEQFF. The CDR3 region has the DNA TGTGCCAGTAGTATAGTTCCAGGGGGGTTCAATGAGCAGTTCTTC.

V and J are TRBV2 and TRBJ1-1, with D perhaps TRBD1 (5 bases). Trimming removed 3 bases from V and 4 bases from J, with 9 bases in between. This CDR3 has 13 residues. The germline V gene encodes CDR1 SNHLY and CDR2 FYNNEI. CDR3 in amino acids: CASSDRAATEAFF. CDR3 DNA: TGTGCCAGCAGTGACAGGGCCGCCACTGAAGCTTTCTTT.

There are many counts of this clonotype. The CDR3 here is CASSQPPTGTGTYEQYF. CDR3 nucleotide sequence: TGTGCCAGCAGCCAACCTCCAACCGGGACAGGGACCTACGAGCAGTACTTC. V gene TRBV3-1 combines with J gene TRBJ2-7; the match to TRBD1 covers 9 bases. Germline loops: CDR1 LGHDT, CDR2 YNNKEL (reference sequence). The CDR3 length is 17 residues. Trimming removed 2 bases from V and 2 bases from J; junction bases left unmatched: 10.

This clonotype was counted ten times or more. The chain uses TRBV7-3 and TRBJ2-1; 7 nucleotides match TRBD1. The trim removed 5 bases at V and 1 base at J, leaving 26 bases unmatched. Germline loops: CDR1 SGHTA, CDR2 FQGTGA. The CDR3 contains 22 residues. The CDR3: CASSPSGQSPQSMRYSYNEQFF. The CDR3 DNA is TGTGCCAGCAGCCCATCGGGACAGAGCCCCCAAAGTATGCGGTATTCCTACAATGAGCAGTTCTTC.

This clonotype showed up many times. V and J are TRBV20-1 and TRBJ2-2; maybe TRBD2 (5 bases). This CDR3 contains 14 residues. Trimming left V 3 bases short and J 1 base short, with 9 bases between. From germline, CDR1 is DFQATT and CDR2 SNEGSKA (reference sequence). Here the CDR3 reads CSASQRQNTGELFF. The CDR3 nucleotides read TGCAGTGCTAGCCAGCGGCAGAACACCGGGGAGCTGTTTTTT.

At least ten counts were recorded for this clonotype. In DNA, the CDR3 is TGTGCCAGTAGTATCAGAGCTTCGTCGGAGACCCAGTACTTC. Amino acids: CASSIRASSETQYF. V usage is TRBV19 and J usage is TRBJ2-5; unclear D gene. This CDR3 spans 14 amino acids. In germline, CDR1 is LNHDA, CDR2 SQIVND (reference sequence). V was trimmed by 3 bases and J by 5 bases, leaving 13 bases between them.

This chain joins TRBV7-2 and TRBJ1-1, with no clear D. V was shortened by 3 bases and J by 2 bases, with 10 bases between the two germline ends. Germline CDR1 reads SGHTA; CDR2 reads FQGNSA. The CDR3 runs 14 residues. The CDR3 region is CASSLRRGNTEAFF. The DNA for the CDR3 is TGTGCCAGCAGCTTGCGTCGGGGAAACACTGAAGCTTTCTTT.

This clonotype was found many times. In DNA, the CDR3 is TGTGCCAGCAGCGTCATAGCGGATTCCTACGAGCAGTACTTC. Its protein is CASSVIADSYEQYF. The V and J genes are TRBV9 and TRBJ2-7, with D possibly TRBD2 on 6 matching bases. Per germline, CDR1 SGDLS and CDR2 YYNGEE. V lost 2 bases and J lost 1, with 10 bases in between. The CDR3 is 14 amino acids.

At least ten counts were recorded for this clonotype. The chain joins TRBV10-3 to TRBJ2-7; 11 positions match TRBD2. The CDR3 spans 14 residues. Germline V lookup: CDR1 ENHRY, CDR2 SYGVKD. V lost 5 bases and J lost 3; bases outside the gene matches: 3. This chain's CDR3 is CAISPTSGIYEQYF. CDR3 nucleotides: TGTGCCATCAGTCCGACTAGCGGGATCTACGAGCAGTACTTC.

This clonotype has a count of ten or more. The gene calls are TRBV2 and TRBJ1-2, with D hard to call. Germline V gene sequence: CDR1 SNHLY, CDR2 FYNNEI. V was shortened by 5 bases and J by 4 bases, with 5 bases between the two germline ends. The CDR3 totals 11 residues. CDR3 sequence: CASSRFYGYTF. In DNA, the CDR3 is TGTGCCAGCAGTAGGTTCTATGGCTACACCTTC.

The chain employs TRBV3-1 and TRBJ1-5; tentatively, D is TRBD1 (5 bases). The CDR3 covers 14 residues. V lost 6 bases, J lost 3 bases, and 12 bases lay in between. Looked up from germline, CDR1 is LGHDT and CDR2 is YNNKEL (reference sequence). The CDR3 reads CASSLGENNQPQHF. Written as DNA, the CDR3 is TGTGCCAGCAGTTTGGGGGAGAACAATCAGCCCCAGCATTTT.